This TCR beta chain was captured in a study of B cell selection in AIRE deficiency. Sorting defined conventional CD4 T cells as CD4+CD127+. Study observations and caveats: TCRbeta-only data showed under 45% of shared healthy Treg sequences in healthy Tconv. Patient Tconv cells held 25% to 35% of Treg sequences shared by healthy donors.

Concerning this clone: The antigen is not known.

The CDR3 is 12 residues long. Germline V lookup: CDR1 SGHTA, CDR2 FQGNSA. The V end was cut by 8 bases, the J end by 5 bases, with 12 bases between. The table came from immunoSEQ multiplex PCR; TCRdb's copy has only in-frame clones and leaves some out. The sample lists under 30,000 clones, approximately 96% seen once, with roughly 0.2% in the top ten. The sequenced material came from CD4+CD127+ conventional T cells sorted from PBMCs. This TCR was recovered from a human donor in good health. The chain links TRBV7-2 to TRBJ2-5, with D possibly being TRBD2 (6 bases). The CDR3 nucleotides read TGTGCCAGCTGGGTGAGCGGGGAGACCCAGTACTTC. Protein sequence: CASWVSGETQYF.